The next 3 T cell receptor beta chains were all read from a single sample in a study of T cells in Graves' hyperthyroidism and ophthalmopathy (dated by TCRdb to the late 2010s). The protocol used for the library was multiplex PCR. The sequencer was an Illumina HiSeq 2000. The TCR beta CDR3 regions were amplified from the RNA transcripts. The TCR CDR3 was subjected to a first round of RT-PCR using the HTBI primer set and the Qiagen OneStep RT-PCR kit. TCRdb cleaned the public reads at Q25 with fastp, built clones with MiXCR and kept in-frame beta chains. Each record represents a unique CDR3 protein, reported with the most common genes and DNA among its rows. In all, the sample holds roughly 700,000 distinct CDR3 sequences, and about 18% of those were seen once. Of the sample, around 15% falls within the top ten clones. Sequencing input: blood. The receptors here all came from a man aged 50-60 years with Graves' hyperthyroidism.

This clonotype was seen more than once but under ten times. The chain uses TRBV18 and TRBJ1-2, with 8 bases fitting TRBD1. Trimming cost V 3 bases and J 8 bases; bases outside gene matches: 14. Germline assignment: CDR1 KGHSH and CDR2 LQKENI. The CDR3 is made up of 16 amino acids. The CDR3 DNA follows: TGTGCCAGCTCACCTAATACAGGGGGGCGACCCGAAGGCTACACCTTC. Amino acids: CASSPNTGGRPEGYTF. Based on the CDR3 plus reference TRBV18 and TRBJ1-2, the full variable domain is NAGVMQNPRHLVRRRGQEARLRCSPMKGHSHVYWYRQLPEEGLKFMVYLQKENIIDESGMPKERFSAEFPKEGPSILRIQQVVRGDSAAYFCASSPNTGGRPEGYTFGSGTRLTVV.

This clonotype occurred once. This sequence joins TRBV19 and TRBJ1-5; D remains ambiguous. The CDR3 extends over 16 amino acids. The germline V gene encodes CDR1 LNHDA and CDR2 SQIVND (reference sequence). V lost 1 base, J lost 0 bases, and 10 bases lay in between. The CDR3 reads CASSIGWGSSNQPQHF. CDR3 DNA: TGTGCCAGTAGTATAGGATGGGGATCTAGCAATCAGCCCCAGCATTTT.

CDR3: CASSMIAGQETQYF. CDR3 coding DNA: TGTGCCAGTAGTATGATAGCGGGGCAAGAGACCCAGTACTTC. The chain couples TRBV19 to TRBJ2-5; 8 bases align to TRBD2. The CDR3 spans 14 residues. J lost 2 bases, V lost 3 bases, and 2 bases had no gene match. Per the germline V gene, CDR1 is LNHDA and CDR2 is SQIVND (reference sequence).